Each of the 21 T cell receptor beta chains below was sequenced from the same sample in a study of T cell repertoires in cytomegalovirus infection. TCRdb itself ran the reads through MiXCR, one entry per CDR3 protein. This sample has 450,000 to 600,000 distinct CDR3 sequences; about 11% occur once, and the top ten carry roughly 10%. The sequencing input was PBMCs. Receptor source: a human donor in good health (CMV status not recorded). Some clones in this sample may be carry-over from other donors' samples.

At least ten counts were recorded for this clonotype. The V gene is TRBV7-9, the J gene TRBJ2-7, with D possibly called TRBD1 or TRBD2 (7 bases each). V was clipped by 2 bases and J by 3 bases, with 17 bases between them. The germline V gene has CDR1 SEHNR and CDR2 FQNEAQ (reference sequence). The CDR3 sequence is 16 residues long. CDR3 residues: CASSLSGSGGDYEQYF. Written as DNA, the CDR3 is TGTGCCAGCAGCTTATCTGGGTCAGGGGGGGACTACGAGCAGTACTTC.

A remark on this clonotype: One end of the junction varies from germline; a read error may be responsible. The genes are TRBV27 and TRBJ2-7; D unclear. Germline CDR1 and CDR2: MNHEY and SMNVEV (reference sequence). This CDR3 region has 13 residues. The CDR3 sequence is CATKPGGPGQWHF. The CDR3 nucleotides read TGTGCCACTAAACCGGGCGGACCCGGGCAGTGGCACTTC.

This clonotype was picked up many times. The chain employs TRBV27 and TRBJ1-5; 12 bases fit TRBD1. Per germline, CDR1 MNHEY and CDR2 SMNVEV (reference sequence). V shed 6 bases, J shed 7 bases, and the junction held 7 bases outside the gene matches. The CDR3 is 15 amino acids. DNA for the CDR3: TGTGCCAGCAGCCTCGGGACAGGGGGCGAGCAGCCCCAGCATTTT. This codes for CASSLGTGGEQPQHF.

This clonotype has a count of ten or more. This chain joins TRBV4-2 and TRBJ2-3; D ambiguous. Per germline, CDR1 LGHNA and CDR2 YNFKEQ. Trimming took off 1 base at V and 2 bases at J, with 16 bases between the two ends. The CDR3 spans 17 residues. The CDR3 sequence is CASSQALGSSHTDTQYF. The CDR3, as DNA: TGTGCCAGCAGCCAAGCCTTGGGCAGCTCCCACACAGATACGCAGTATTTT.

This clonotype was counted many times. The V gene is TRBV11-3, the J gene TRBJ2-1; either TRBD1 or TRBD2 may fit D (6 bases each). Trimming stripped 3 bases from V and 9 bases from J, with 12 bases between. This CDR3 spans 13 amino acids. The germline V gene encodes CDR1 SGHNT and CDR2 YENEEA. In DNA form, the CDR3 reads TGTGCCAGCAGCTTCGGGGGCCGGGGTGAGCAGTTCTTC. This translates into CASSFGGRGEQFF.

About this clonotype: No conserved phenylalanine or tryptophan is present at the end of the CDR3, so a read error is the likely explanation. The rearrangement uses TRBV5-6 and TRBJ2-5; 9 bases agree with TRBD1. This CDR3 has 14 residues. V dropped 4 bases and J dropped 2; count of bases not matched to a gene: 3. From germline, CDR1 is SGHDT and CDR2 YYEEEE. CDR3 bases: TGTGCCAGCAGCCCGGGGACAGGGCAAGAGACCCAGTACGTC. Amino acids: CASSPGTGQETQYV.

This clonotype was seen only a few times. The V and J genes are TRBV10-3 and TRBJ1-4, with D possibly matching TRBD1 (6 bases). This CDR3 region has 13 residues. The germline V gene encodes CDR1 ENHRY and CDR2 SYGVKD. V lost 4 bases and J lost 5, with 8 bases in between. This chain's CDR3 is CAISGTGNEKLFF. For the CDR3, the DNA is TGTGCCATCAGTGGAACAGGGAATGAAAAACTGTTTTTT.

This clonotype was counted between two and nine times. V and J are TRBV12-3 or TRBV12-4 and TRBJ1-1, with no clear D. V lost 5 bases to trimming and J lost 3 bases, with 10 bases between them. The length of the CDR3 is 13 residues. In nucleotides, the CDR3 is TGTGCCAGCAGTCCATGGAGATACACTGAAGCTTTCTTT. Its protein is CASSPWRYTEAFF.

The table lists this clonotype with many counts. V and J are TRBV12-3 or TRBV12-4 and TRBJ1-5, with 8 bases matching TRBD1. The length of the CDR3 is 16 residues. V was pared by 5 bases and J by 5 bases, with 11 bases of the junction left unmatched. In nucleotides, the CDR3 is TGTGCCAGCAGTATGGACAGGGCCGAGCTGGATCAGCCCCAGCATTTT. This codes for CASSMDRAELDQPQHF.

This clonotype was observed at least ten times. This CDR3 is CASSPLVYEQYF. The CDR3 nucleotides read TGTGCCAGCAGTCCCCTCGTCTACGAGCAGTACTTC. J is TRBJ2-7 and V is TRBV28; D not certain. Trimming stripped 5 bases from V and 3 bases from J, with 8 bases between. Looked up from germline, CDR1 is MDHEN and CDR2 is SYDVKM. CDR3 length equals 12 residues.

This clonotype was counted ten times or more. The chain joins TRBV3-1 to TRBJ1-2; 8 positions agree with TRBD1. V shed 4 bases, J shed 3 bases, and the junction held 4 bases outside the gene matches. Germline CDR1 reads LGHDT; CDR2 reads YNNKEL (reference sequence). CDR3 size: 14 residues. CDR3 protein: CASSRGTGHYGYTF. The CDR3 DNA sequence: TGTGCCAGCAGCCGGGGGACAGGTCACTATGGCTACACCTTC.

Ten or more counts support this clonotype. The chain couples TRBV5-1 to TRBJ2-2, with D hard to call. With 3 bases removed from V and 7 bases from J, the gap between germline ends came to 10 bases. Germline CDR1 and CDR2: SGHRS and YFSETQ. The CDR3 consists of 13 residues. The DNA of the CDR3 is TGCGCCAGCAGCTGGACGGATGGCGGGGAGCTGTTTTTT. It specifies CASSWTDGGELFF.

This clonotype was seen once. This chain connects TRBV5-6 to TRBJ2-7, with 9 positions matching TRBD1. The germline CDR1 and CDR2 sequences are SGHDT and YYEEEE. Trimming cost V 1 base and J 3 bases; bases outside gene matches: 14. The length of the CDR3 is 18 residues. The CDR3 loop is CASSLQIGDRVRRYEQYF. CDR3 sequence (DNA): TGTGCCAGCAGCTTGCAAATAGGGGACAGGGTTCGGCGCTACGAGCAGTACTTC.

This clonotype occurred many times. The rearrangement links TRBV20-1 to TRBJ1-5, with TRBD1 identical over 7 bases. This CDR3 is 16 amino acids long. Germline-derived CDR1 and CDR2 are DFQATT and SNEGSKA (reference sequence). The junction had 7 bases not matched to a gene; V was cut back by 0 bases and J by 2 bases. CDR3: CSARDGDRAGNQPQHF. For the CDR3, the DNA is TGCAGTGCTAGAGACGGAGACAGGGCGGGCAATCAGCCCCAGCATTTT.

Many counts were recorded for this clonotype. CDR3 residues: CATAKERADTQYF. The CDR3 region has the DNA TGCGCCACCGCCAAGGAGAGAGCAGATACGCAGTATTTT. V gene TRBV5-1 combines with J gene TRBJ2-3; D gene uncertain. The germline V gene has CDR1 SGHRS and CDR2 YFSETQ. The V and J ends lost 9 bases and 4 bases respectively, with 15 bases between them. The CDR3 runs to 13 residues.

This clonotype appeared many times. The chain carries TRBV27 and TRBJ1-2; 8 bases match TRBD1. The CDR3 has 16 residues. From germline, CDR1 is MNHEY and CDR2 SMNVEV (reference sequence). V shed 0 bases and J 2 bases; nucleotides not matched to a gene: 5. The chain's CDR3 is CASSLSGQVQNYGYTF. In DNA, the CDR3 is TGTGCCAGCAGTTTATCGGGACAGGTCCAAAACTATGGCTACACCTTC.

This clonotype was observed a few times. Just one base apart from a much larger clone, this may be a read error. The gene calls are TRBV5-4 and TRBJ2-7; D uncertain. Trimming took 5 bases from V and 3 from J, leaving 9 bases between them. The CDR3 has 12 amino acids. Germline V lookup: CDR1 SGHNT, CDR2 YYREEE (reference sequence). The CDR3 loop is CASSFGNYEQYF. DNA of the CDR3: TGTGCCAGCAGTTTTGGGAACTACGAGCAGTACTTC. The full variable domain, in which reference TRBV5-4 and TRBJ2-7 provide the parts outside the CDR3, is ETGVTQSPTHLIKTRGQQVTLRCSSQSGHNTVSWYQQALGQGPQFIFQYYREEENGRGNFPPRFSGLQFPNYSSELNVNALELDDSALYLCASSFGNYEQYFGPGTRLTVT.

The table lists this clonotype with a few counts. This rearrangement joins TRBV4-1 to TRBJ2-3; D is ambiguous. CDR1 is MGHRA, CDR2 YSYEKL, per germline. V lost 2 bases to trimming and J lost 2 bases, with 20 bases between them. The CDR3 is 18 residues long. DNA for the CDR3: TGCGCCAGCAGCCAAAGCCCAGCAGCCCGTCCCCCCACAGATACGCAGTATTTT. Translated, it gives CASSQSPAARPPTDTQYF.

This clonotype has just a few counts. The CDR3 loop reads CASRTGSGELFF. Here the CDR3 DNA reads TGTGCCAGCAGGACAGGTTCCGGGGAGCTGTTTTTT. The chain is built from TRBV7-9 and TRBJ2-2; tentatively, D is TRBD1 (6 bases). Germline assignment: CDR1 SEHNR and CDR2 FQNEAQ (reference sequence). The V gene lost 6 bases and the J gene lost 6 bases, with 8 bases spanning the gap. The CDR3 is made up of 12 amino acids. Filled out from reference TRBV7-9 and TRBJ2-2, the complete variable domain reads DTGVSQNPRHKITKRGQNVTFRCDPISEHNRLYWYRQTLGQGPEFLTYFQNEAQLEKSRLLSDRFSAERPKGSFSTLEIQRTEQGDSAMYLCASRTGSGELFFGEGSRLTVL.

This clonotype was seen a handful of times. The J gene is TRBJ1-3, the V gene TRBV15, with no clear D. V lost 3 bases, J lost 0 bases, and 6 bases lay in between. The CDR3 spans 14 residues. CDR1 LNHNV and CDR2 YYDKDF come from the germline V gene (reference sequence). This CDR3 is CATSSGLSGNTIYF. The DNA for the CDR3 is TGTGCCACCAGCAGTGGGCTCTCTGGAAACACCATATATTTT.

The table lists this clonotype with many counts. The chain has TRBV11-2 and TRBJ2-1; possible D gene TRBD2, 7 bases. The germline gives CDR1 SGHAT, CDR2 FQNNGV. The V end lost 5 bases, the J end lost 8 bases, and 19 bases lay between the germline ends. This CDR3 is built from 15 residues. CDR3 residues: CASSAIQAGADEQFF. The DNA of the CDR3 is TGTGCCAGCAGCGCAATCCAGGCGGGGGCGGATGAGCAGTTCTTC.